The present entry profiles one T cell receptor (beta chain) with its context. The antigen is not known. Amplification used 60 Vbeta primers and 13 Jbeta primers. Method: immunoSEQ multiplex PCR; TCRdb's copy keeps in-frame clones and lacks some. Of more than 150,000 clones in the sample, 70% to 85% were seen once. The sample belongs to a study of cytomegalovirus exposure and HLA in healthy donors. General study findings and limits: V- and J-gene trimming in TCR beta was tied to a missense DCLRE1C variant by an analysis performed later. An analysis that was carried out later associated 16,951 TCR beta sequences with HLA alleles at 0.05 false discovery rate.

CDR1 is SGHNT, CDR2 YYREEE, per germline (reference sequence). The V segment lost 5 bases and the J segment 4 bases; nucleotides outside the gene matches: 10. This CDR3 has 16 residues. Nominally healthy donors provided the samples, though records likely missed some immune exposures. The receptor comes from a man between 18 and 29 years old in good health and CMV-seronegative. Material: PBMCs. The V call is TRBV5-4, the J call TRBJ2-2; 8 positions match TRBD2. This chain's CDR3 is CASRGEVAGTTGELFF. The DNA for the CDR3 is TGTGCCAGCAGGGGGGAGGTAGCGGGAACCACCGGGGAGCTGTTTTTT.